Listed below are T cell receptor beta chains from one sample, sequenced in a study of T cell responses to AZD1222 COVID-19 vaccine. Libraries were prepared by immunoSEQ multiplex PCR; TCRdb keeps only in-frame clonotypes and omits some of them. The table has 150,000 or so clones, 85% to 95% seen once. Sequences were derived from peripheral blood, sampled on day 0 of AZD1222 vaccination. The receptor set was obtained from an adult in good health. The CDR3 runs from the conserved cysteine through the conserved F or W. The order of the fields is V gene, CDR3 length, clone size, CDR3 protein. Clone size, where shown, is once, few, many, or a class for clones that have expanded.

v_gene: TRBV5-1
len: 22
abundance: NA
CDR3aa: CASSTLPFTKTGTSGSPNEQFF

v_gene: TRBV27
len: 17
abundance: NA
CDR3aa: CASSATGKPRDNSPLHF

v_gene: TRBV5-5
len: 14
abundance: NA
CDR3aa: CASSLQSSGNTIYF

v_gene: TRBV2
len: 17
abundance: NA
CDR3aa: CASRAESQGAGNQPQHF

v_gene: TRBV11-1
len: 13
abundance: NA
CDR3aa: CASSNVGGYGYTF

v_gene: TRBV2
len: 11
abundance: NA
CDR3aa: CASGLGNEQFF

v_gene: TRBV5-1
len: 14
abundance: NA
CDR3aa: CASSTGTGGLEQYF

v_gene: TRBV10-2
len: 15
abundance: NA
CDR3aa: CASSESGSGITEAFF

v_gene: TRBV19
len: 13
abundance: NA
CDR3aa: CASSIGGNYGYTF

v_gene: TRBV19
len: 15
abundance: NA
CDR3aa: CASSISSGNTGELFF

v_gene: TRBV7-2
len: 15
abundance: NA
CDR3aa: CASSLEGQGNQPQHF

v_gene: TRBV30
len: 13
abundance: NA
CDR3aa: CAWSVRSNYEQYF

v_gene: TRBV27
len: 15
abundance: NA
CDR3aa: CASTLQGGGTDTQYF

v_gene: TRBV27
len: 17
abundance: NA
CDR3aa: CASSPLGQGVGDYGYTF

v_gene: TRBV14
len: 15
abundance: NA
CDR3aa: CASSRIGEWNNEQFF

v_gene: TRBV11-2
len: 16
abundance: NA
CDR3aa: CASSPRGGKVADTQYF

v_gene: TRBV3-1/TRBV3-2
len: 14
abundance: once
CDR3aa: CASSQVVGNTEAFF

v_gene: TRBV7-3
len: 15
abundance: NA
CDR3aa: CASSEQGAVTGELFF

v_gene: TRBV7-6
len: 17
abundance: NA
CDR3aa: CASSPRTRGRENTEAFF

v_gene: TRBV28
len: 14
abundance: NA
CDR3aa: CASSSTGVGEKLFF

v_gene: TRBV14
len: 12
abundance: once
CDR3aa: CASSHGTSLEFF

v_gene: TRBV18
len: 16
abundance: few
CDR3aa: CASSPTHGTLNTEAFF

v_gene: TRBV27
len: 14
abundance: once
CDR3aa: CASSRRTGKGEQYF

v_gene: TRBV5-1
len: 14
abundance: NA
CDR3aa: CASSPGTIYNEQFF

v_gene: TRBV7-2
len: 14
abundance: NA
CDR3aa: CASSLGQAQGEQYF

v_gene: TRBV11-2
len: 13
abundance: NA
CDR3aa: CASRRLGGKTIYF

v_gene: TRBV5-1
len: 16
abundance: NA
CDR3aa: CASSLEGLGTSYTQYF

v_gene: TRBV11-1
len: 15
abundance: NA
CDR3aa: CASSPLGLNYNEQFF

v_gene: TRBV19
len: 15
abundance: NA
CDR3aa: CASSQLAGARQTQYF

v_gene: TRBV7-2
len: 15
abundance: NA
CDR3aa: CASCLGTSSYNEQFF

v_gene: TRBV28
len: 16
abundance: NA
CDR3aa: CASSPGLLLGADTQYF

v_gene: TRBV25-1
len: 15
abundance: NA
CDR3aa: CASSEFTSSKDEQFF

v_gene: TRBV5-5
len: 15
abundance: NA
CDR3aa: CASSLISGSTDTQYF

v_gene: TRBV7-9
len: 14
abundance: NA
CDR3aa: CASSDRALNTEAFF

v_gene: TRBV30
len: 15
abundance: NA
CDR3aa: CAWSYPGTGRTEAFF

v_gene: TRBV5-1
len: 14
abundance: once
CDR3aa: CASSLEAFRETQYF

v_gene: TRBV5-6
len: 14
abundance: NA
CDR3aa: CASSFGSSNQPQHF

v_gene: TRBV7-2
len: 13
abundance: NA
CDR3aa: CASSFSGGPEQYF

v_gene: TRBV24-1
len: 16
abundance: NA
CDR3aa: CATSDSGRALVDTQYF

v_gene: TRBV7-8
len: 15
abundance: NA
CDR3aa: CASSLLGPTFLEQYF

v_gene: TRBV9
len: 16
abundance: NA
CDR3aa: CASSYRGTGVSGELFF

v_gene: TRBV2
len: 14
abundance: NA
CDR3aa: CASSEARFNQPQHF

v_gene: TRBV6-2/TRBV6-3
len: 13
abundance: NA
CDR3aa: CASSSIAGNGYTF

v_gene: TRBV6-6
len: 14
abundance: NA
CDR3aa: CASSYPTVNYGYTF